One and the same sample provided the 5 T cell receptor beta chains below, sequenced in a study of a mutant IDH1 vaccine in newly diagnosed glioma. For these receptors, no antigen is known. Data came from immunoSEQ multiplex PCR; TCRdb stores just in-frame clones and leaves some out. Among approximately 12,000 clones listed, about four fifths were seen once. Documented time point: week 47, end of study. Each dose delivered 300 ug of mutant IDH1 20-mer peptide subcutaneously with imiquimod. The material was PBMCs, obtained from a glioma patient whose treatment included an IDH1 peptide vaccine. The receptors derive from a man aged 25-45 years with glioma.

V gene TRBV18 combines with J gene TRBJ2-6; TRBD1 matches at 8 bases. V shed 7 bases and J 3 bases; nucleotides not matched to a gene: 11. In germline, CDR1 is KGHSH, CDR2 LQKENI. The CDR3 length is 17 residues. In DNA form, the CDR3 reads TGTGCCAGCTTCCACCAGGGGGCAAGGAGTGGGGCCAACGTCCTGACTTTC. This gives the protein CASFHQGARSGANVLTF.

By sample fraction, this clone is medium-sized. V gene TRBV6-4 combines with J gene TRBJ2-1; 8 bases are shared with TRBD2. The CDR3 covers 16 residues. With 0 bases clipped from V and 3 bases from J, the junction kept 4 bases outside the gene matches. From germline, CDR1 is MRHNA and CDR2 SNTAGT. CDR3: CASSDSPGLDYNEQFF. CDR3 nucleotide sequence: TGTGCCAGCAGTGACTCCCCGGGACTAGACTACAATGAGCAGTTCTTC.

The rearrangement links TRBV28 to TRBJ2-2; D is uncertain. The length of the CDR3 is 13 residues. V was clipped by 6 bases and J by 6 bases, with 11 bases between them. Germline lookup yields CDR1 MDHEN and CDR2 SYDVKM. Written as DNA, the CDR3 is TGTGCCAGCAGGGGGATGATGGCCGGGGAGCTGTTTTTT. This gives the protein CASRGMMAGELFF.

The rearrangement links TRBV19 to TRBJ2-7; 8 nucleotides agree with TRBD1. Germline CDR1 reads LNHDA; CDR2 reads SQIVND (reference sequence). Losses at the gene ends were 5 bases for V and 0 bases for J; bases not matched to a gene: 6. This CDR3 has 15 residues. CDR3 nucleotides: TGTGCCAGTAGTTTCGGACAGGGCCGCTCCTACGAGCAGTACTTC. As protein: CASSFGQGRSYEQYF.

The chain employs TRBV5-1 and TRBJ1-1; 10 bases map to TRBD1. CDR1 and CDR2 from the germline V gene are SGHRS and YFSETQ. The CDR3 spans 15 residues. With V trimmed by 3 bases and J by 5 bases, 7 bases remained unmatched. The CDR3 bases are TGCGCCAGCAGCTACGGACAGGGGGTGAGGACTGAAGCTTTCTTT. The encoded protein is CASSYGQGVRTEAFF.